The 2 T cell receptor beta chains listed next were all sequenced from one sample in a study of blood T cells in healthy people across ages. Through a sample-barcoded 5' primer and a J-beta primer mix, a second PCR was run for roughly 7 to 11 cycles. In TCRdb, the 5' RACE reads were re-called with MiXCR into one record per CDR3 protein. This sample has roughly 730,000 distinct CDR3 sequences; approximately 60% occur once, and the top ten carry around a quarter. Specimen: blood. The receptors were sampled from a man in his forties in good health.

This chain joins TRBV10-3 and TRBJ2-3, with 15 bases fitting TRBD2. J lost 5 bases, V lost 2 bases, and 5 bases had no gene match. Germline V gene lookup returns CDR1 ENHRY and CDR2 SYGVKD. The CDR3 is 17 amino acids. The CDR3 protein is CAISEGLAGGPGDTQYF. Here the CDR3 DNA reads TGTGCCATCAGTGAGGGACTAGCGGGGGGGCCGGGAGATACGCAGTATTTT.

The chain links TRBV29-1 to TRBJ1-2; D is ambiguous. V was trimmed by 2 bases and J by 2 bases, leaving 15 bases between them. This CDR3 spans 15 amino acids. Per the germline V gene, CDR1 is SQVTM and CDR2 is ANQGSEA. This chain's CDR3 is CSVELGARANYGYTF. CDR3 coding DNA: TGCAGCGTTGAATTAGGAGCACGGGCGAACTATGGCTACACCTTC. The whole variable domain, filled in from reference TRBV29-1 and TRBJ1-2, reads SAVISQKPSRDICQRGTSLTIQCQVDSQVTMMFWYRQQPGQSLTLIATANQGSEATYESGFVIDKFPISRPNLTFSTLTVSNMSPEDSSIYLCSVELGARANYGYTFGSGTRLTVV.